One T cell receptor beta chain is described in this entry. One end of the junction varies from germline; a read error may be responsible. The same CDR3 is also encoded by other DNA sequences in this sample. These data belong to a study of cytomegalovirus exposure and HLA in healthy donors. Primers for the PCR totalled 60 Vbeta and 13 Jbeta. Generated by immunoSEQ multiplex PCR, the TCRdb table keeps only in-frame clones and is missing some. The sample table sets out some 130,000 clones. The germline gives CDR1 MNHEY, CDR2 SMNVEV (reference sequence). This CDR3 has 14 amino acids. The clonotype originates from a young man in good health and CMV-seronegative. The V and J genes are TRBV27 and TRBJ2-2; the match to TRBD1 covers 8 bases. The sequencing input was PBMCs. CDR3 protein: CASSWTGNTGELFF. CDR3 nucleotide sequence: TGTGCCAGCAGTTGGACAGGGAACACCGGGGAGCTATTTTTT.